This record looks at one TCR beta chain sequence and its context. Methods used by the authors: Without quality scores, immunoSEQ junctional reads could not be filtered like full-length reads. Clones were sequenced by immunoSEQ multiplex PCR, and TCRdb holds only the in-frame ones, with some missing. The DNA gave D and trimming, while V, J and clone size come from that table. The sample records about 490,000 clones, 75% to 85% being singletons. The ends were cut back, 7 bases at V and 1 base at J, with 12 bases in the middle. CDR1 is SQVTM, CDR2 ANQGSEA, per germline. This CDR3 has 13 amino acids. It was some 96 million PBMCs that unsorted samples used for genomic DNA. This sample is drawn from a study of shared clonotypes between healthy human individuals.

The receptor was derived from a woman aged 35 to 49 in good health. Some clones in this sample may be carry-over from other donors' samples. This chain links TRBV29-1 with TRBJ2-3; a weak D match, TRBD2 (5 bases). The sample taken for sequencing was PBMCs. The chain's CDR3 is CSGRDFGTDTQYF. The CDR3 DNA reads TGCAGCGGCCGGGATTTCGGCACAGATACGCAGTATTTT.